This T cell receptor (beta chain) was identified during a study of control samples from healthy donors and cancer patients. V was cut by 1 base and J by 0 bases, with 3 bases left in between. Germline V CDR1 and CDR2: MNHEY, SMNVEV (reference sequence). The CDR3 is 14 amino acids. The assay was immunoSEQ multiplex PCR, and TCRdb's table has in-frame clones only and misses some. The sample has approximately 120,000 clones, about 90% seen once; the top ten hold roughly 3%. The TCR originated in a man in his 60s in good health. The material sequenced was blood. This rearrangement joins TRBV27 to TRBJ1-4; D unresolved. This CDR3 is CASSLFATNEKLFF. In nucleotides, the CDR3 is TGTGCCAGCAGTTTATTCGCAACTAATGAAAAACTGTTTTTT.